The 8 T cell receptor beta chains reported below all come from one sample, sequenced in a study of human T cells and chemical hapten exposure. Indicated time point: patch test 1, 2 weeks after DPC sensitization. Treatment here: therapeutic diphenylcyclopropenone sensitization with weekly scalp DPC. TCRdb re-derived calls from the RACE reads in MiXCR, one entry per CDR3 protein. The profile covers about 110,000 distinct CDR3 sequences, with 8% to 13% appearing a single time and approximately 3.5% taken by the ten largest. Specimen: whole blood, collected in connection with sensitization to the hapten diphenylcyclopropenone (DPC). These receptor sequences come from a woman in her thirties or forties with alopecia areata. Some clones in this sample may be carry-over from other donors' samples.

The V gene is TRBV11-2, the J gene TRBJ1-1; a possible D gene is TRBD1 (6 bases). Germline lookup yields CDR1 SGHAT and CDR2 FQNNGV. The CDR3 has 14 residues. Trimming removed 1 base at V and 4 bases at J, with 10 bases between. The CDR3 DNA reads TGTGCCAGCAGCTTAGGTGGACAGACCACTGAAGCTTTCTTT. Amino acids: CASSLGGQTTEAFF.

The chain uses TRBV20-1 and TRBJ1-5, with unresolved D. Germline loops: CDR1 DFQATT, CDR2 SNEGSKA (reference sequence). Trimming shortened V by 6 bases and J by 4 bases, and 13 bases separated the two germline ends. The CDR3 has 13 amino acids. Here the CDR3 reads CSALNQNNQPQHF. DNA for the CDR3: TGCAGTGCCTTAAATCAGAATAATCAGCCCCAGCATTTT.

This clonotype was recorded at least ten times. The V and J genes are TRBV7-2 and TRBJ2-7; either TRBD1 or TRBD2 may fit D (6 bases each). Germline loops: CDR1 SGHTA, CDR2 FQGNSA. Trimming took off 5 bases at V and 4 bases at J, with 15 bases between the two ends. The CDR3 consists of 14 residues. The DNA of the CDR3 is TGTGCCAGCAGCCTAGAAGGGGGGATGTACGAGCAGTACTTC. Residues: CASSLEGGMYEQYF.

The chain recombines TRBV2 with TRBJ2-6; D gene unclear. The germline V gene has CDR1 SNHLY and CDR2 FYNNEI. The CDR3 sequence is 14 residues long. The V end was cut by 4 bases, the J end by 3 bases, with 7 bases between. The CDR3 sequence: CASSGGGGANVLTF. The CDR3 region has the DNA TGTGCCAGCAGTGGAGGCGGTGGGGCCAACGTCCTGACTTTC.

The chain has TRBV19 and TRBJ2-1; the D is unclear. Germline V lookup: CDR1 LNHDA, CDR2 SQIVND (reference sequence). There are 16 residues in the CDR3. Trimming stripped 5 bases from V and 0 bases from J, with 14 bases between. The CDR3 protein is CASSLPLGSSYNEQFF. In nucleotides, the CDR3 is TGTGCCAGTAGTCTCCCACTGGGGTCCTCCTACAATGAGCAGTTCTTC.

This chain links TRBV3-1 with TRBJ2-5; D call uncertain. Trimming took off 0 bases at V and 4 bases at J, with 18 bases between the two ends. This CDR3 has 17 amino acids. CDR1 is LGHDT and CDR2 is YNNKEL in the germline V gene (reference sequence). The CDR3, as DNA: TGTGCCAGCAGCCAAGAACCCCCTCGCTATCTCGGAGAGACCCAGTACTTC. Residues: CASSQEPPRYLGETQYF.

This clonotype was picked up many times. The V call is TRBV28, the J call TRBJ2-7; unclear D gene. Germline CDR1 and CDR2: MDHEN and SYDVKM. V dropped 6 bases and J dropped 2 bases, with 11 bases sitting between them. CDR3 length: 13 amino acids. CDR3 loop: CASRSHSTYEQYF. DNA for the CDR3: TGTGCCAGCAGGTCGCATTCTACCTACGAGCAGTACTTC.

This clonotype was found many times. This chain joins TRBV3-1 and TRBJ1-2; D might be TRBD1 (5 bases). The CDR3 sequence is 14 residues long. Germline V gives CDR1 LGHDT, CDR2 YNNKEL (reference sequence). V gave up 4 bases and J gave up 5 bases, with 14 bases separating them. CDR3 sequence: CASSRDVREYGYTF. CDR3 bases: TGTGCCAGCAGCCGGGACGTTCGGGAGTATGGCTACACCTTC.